The clone carrying this T cell receptor beta chain was seen many times. The CDR3 extends over 13 amino acids. V lost 4 bases and J lost 4, with 10 bases in between. The V gene's germline CDR1 is MNHNS and CDR2 SASEGT. The data were obtained in a study of T cells in Graves' hyperthyroidism and ophthalmopathy. Patients were excluded because of uncontrolled infection, other autoimmune disease, pregnancy or lactation. This sample holds PBMCs from about 10 ml fresh peripheral blood. Regions amplified from RNA transcripts were the TCR beta CDR3 regions. The HTBI primer set served for first-round RT-PCR of the TCR CDR3. TCRdb re-called the multiplex PCR reads with MiXCR, one entry per CDR3 protein. Seen here are over 550,000 distinct CDR3 sequences, over 15% observed once, and the top ten hold more than 15%.

V gene TRBV6-1 combines with J gene TRBJ1-2, with a tentative D call TRBD1 (6 bases). The specimen was blood. The clonotype comes from a woman between 18 and 30 years old with Graves' hyperthyroidism. CDR3 in amino acids: CASSAARGYGYTF. The CDR3 bases are TGTGCCAGCAGTGCGGCCAGGGGCTATGGCTACACCTTC.